Listed below are T cell receptor beta chains from one sample, sequenced in a study of control samples from healthy donors and cancer patients. The assay was immunoSEQ multiplex PCR, and TCRdb's table has in-frame clones only and misses some. The table lists tens of thousands of clones, 83% of them singletons. What was sequenced was PBMCs. The receptors here all came from a woman aged 55-69 years with lung cancer. CDR3s include the opening cysteine and the closing phenylalanine or tryptophan. The D gene is left open where the match is weak. Size is omitted from some rows. Given values are once, few, many or a class for expanded clones.

CDR3: CAWSSGEGLGYTF
DNA: TGTGCCTGGAGTAGCGGGGAGGGACTTGGCTACACCTTC
V: TRBV30
D: -
size: -
J: TRBJ1-2

CDR3: CASSPRQAWDTEAFF
DNA: TGTGCCAGCAGTCCCCGGCAGGCGTGGGACACTGAAGCTTTCTTT
V: TRBV27
D: -
size: -
J: TRBJ1-1

CDR3: CAWTDRTSYEQYF
DNA: TGTGCCTGGACGGACAGGACTTCCTACGAGCAGTACTTC
V: TRBV30
D: TRBD1
size: -
J: TRBJ2-7

CDR3: CASSRERETQYF
DNA: TGTGCCAGCAGCCGAGAGAGGGAGACCCAGTACTTC
V: TRBV12-3/TRBV12-4
D: -
size: -
J: TRBJ2-5

CDR3: CASSPRGSRGETQYF
DNA: TGTGCCAGCTCACCACGTGGGTCCCGCGGGGAGACCCAGTACTTC
V: TRBV18
D: -
size: -
J: TRBJ2-5

CDR3: CASSLVLRDQETQYF
DNA: TGTGCCAGCAGCTTAGTTTTGCGGGATCAAGAGACCCAGTACTTC
V: TRBV11-2
D: -
size: -
J: TRBJ2-5

CDR3: CASSLAVEGGYTF
DNA: TGCGCCAGCAGCTTGGCCGTGGAGGGTGGCTACACCTTC
V: TRBV5-1
D: -
size: -
J: TRBJ1-2

CDR3: CASSIEAGPYNEQFF
DNA: TGTGCCAGTAGTATAGAGGCGGGCCCCTACAATGAGCAGTTCTTC
V: TRBV19
D: -
size: -
J: TRBJ2-1

CDR3: CASSFSRVGSYEQYF
DNA: TGTGCCAGCAGCTTTAGCAGGGTCGGATCCTACGAGCAGTACTTC
V: TRBV5-4
D: -
size: -
J: TRBJ2-7

CDR3: CASSHTTSGIYNEQFF
DNA: TGTGCCAGCAGTCATACCACTAGCGGGATCTACAATGAGCAGTTCTTC
V: TRBV2
D: TRBD2
size: -
J: TRBJ2-1

CDR3: CASSPTDRTNEKLFF
DNA: TGTGCCAGCAGCCCGACAGACCGAACGAATGAAAAACTGTTTTTT
V: TRBV6-6
D: -
size: -
J: TRBJ1-4

CDR3: CASFGRGGETQYF
DNA: TGTGCCAGCTTTGGGAGGGGCGGAGAGACCCAGTACTTC
V: TRBV6-5
D: TRBD2
size: -
J: TRBJ2-5

CDR3: CASSLKNRGETQYF
DNA: TGTGCCAGCAGCCTTAAGAACAGGGGTGAGACCCAGTACTTC
V: TRBV7-8
D: TRBD1
size: -
J: TRBJ2-5

CDR3: CASSLREIDEQFF
DNA: TGTGCCAGCAGTTTAAGGGAGATCGATGAGCAGTTCTTC
V: TRBV12-3/TRBV12-4
D: -
size: -
J: TRBJ2-1

CDR3: CAISESTRVTEAFF
DNA: TGTGCCATCAGTGAGTCGACTCGGGTTACTGAAGCTTTCTTT
V: TRBV10-3
D: -
size: few
J: TRBJ1-1

CDR3: CASSNGGAGGRREQYF
DNA: TGTGCCAGCAGCAACGGTGGGGCGGGGGGCCGGAGGGAGCAGTACTTC
V: TRBV21-1
D: -
size: -
J: TRBJ2-7